This T cell receptor beta chain came from a study of blood T cell repertoires in COVID-19. Across the whole study: The samples span acute and convalescent COVID-19 from the United States, Italy and Spain. The cDNA or gDNA used as material had been derived from T cells, B-cell-depleted T cells, or PBMCs.

Individuals drawn from under 30 US areas were roughly 18 to 89 years old. Recovered status applied to Cohort 3 donors who had two consecutive negative PCRs. It also applied to those with clearance or with symptom resolution. Measured with immunoSEQ multiplex PCR; TCRdb has only the in-frame clones, and not every one. Seen here are 250,000 to 300,000 clones, about four fifths observed once, and the top ten hold approximately 3.6%. The junction had 8 bases not matched to a gene; V was cut back by 0 bases and J by 4 bases. The CDR3 runs 17 residues. The germline V gene has CDR1 MNHEY and CDR2 SVGEGT. The chain employs TRBV6-2 or TRBV6-3 and TRBJ2-7, with 11 bases fitting TRBD1. Sequencing was done on a sample of PBMCs or T cells enriched from blood (not recorded which). This TCR came from a man between 45 and 60 years old who had recovered from COVID-19. CDR3 in amino acids: CASSYSIGQGAPYEQYF. As DNA, the CDR3 is TGTGCCAGCAGTTACTCGATAGGACAGGGGGCTCCGTACGAGCAGTACTTC.